This TCR beta chain was observed in a study of T-cell memory formation after mild COVID-19. Germline values: CDR1 KGHSH, CDR2 LQKENI. Trimming left V 5 bases short and J 0 bases short, with 14 bases between. CDR3 length: 16 amino acids. TCRdb called the 5' RACE reads again in MiXCR, with one record for every CDR3 protein. The sample contains hundreds of thousands of distinct CDR3 sequences, 18% of which appear only once. The chain has TRBV18 and TRBJ1-3, with D hard to call. The sequence derives from a man aged 18 to 30 who had mild COVID-19 (a few samples of this study predate the infection). Cell type and time point are not known. The sample comprised PBMCs or a T cell subset sorted from them (not recorded which). CDR3 nucleotides: TGTGCCAGCTCAACCGCCGCGACTAGCTCTGGAAACACCATATATTTT. It encodes CASSTAATSSGNTIYF.